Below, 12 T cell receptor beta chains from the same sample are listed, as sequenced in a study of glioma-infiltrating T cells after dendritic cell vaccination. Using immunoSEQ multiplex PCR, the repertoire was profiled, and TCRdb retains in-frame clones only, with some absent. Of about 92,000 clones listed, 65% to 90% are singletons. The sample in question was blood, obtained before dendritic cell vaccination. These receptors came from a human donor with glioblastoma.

The DNA of the CDR3 is TGTGCCATCAGTTTGGGACAGGGCTCTGGAAACACCATATATTTT. Translation gives CAISLGQGSGNTIYF. The gene calls are TRBV10-3 and TRBJ1-3; 9 bases match TRBD1. Trimming removed 5 bases from V and 0 bases from J; junction bases left unmatched: 2. Germline CDR1 is ENHRY and CDR2 is SYGVKD. This CDR3 comprises 15 residues.

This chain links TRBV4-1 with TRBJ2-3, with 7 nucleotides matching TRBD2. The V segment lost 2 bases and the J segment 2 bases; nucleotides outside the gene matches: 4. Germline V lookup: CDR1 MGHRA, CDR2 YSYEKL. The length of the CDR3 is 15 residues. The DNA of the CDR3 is TGCGCCAGCAGCCAACTAGCGGCCCTCACAGATACGCAGTATTTT. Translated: CASSQLAALTDTQYF.

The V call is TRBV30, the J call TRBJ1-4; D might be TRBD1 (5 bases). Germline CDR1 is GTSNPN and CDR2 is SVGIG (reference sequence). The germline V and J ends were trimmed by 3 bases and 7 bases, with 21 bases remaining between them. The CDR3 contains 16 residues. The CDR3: CAWSGGGTQEGEKLFF. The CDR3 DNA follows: TGTGCCTGGAGCGGTGGGGGGACCCAAGAAGGTGAAAAACTGTTTTTT.

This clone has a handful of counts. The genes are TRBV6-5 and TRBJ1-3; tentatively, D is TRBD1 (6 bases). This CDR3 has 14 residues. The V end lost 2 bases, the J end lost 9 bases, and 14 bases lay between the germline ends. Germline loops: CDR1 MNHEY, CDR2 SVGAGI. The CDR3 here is CASSYGRGLGTIYF. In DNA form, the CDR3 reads TGTGCCAGCAGTTACGGCAGGGGATTGGGCACCATATATTTT.

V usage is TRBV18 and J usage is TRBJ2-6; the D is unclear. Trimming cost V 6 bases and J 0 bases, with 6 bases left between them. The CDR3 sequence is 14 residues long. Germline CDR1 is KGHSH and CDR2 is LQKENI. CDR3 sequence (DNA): TGTGCCAGCTCCCTCCTCTCTGGGGCCAACGTCCTGACTTTC. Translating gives CASSLLSGANVLTF.

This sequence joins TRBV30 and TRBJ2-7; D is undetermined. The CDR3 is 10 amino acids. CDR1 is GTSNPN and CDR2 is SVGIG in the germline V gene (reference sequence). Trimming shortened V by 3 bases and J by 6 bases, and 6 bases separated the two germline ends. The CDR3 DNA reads TGTGCCTGGAGGGGCCGCGAGCAGTACTTC. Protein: CAWRGREQYF. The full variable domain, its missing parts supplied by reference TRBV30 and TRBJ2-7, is SQTIHQWPATLVQPVGSPLSLECTVEGTSNPNLYWYRQAAGRGLQLLFYSVGIGQISSEVPQNLSASRPQDRQFILSSKKLLLSDSGFYLCAWRGREQYFGPGTRLTVT.

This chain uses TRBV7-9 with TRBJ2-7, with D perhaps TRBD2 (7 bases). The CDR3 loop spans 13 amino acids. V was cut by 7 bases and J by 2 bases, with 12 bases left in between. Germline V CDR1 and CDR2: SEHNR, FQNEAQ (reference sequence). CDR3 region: CASIGGEAYEQYF. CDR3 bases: TGTGCCAGCATAGGGGGGGAAGCCTACGAGCAGTACTTC.

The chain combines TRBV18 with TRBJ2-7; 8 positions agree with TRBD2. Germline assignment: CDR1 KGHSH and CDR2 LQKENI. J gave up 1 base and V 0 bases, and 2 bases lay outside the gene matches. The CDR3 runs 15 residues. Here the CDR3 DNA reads TGTGCCAGCTCACCACCGGCTAGCGGGTCCTACGAGCAGTACTTC. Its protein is CASSPPASGSYEQYF. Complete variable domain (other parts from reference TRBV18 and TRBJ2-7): NAGVMQNPRHLVRRRGQEARLRCSPMKGHSHVYWYRQLPEEGLKFMVYLQKENIIDESGMPKERFSAEFPKEGPSILRIQQVVRGDSAAYFCASSPPASGSYEQYFGPGTRLTVT.

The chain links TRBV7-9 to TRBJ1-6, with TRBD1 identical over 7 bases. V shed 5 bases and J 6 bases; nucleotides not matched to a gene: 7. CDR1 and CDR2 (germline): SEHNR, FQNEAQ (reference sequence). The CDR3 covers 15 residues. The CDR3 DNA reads TGTGCCAGCAGCGCCTCGGGACAGATTAATTCACCCCTCCACTTT. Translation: CASSASGQINSPLHF.

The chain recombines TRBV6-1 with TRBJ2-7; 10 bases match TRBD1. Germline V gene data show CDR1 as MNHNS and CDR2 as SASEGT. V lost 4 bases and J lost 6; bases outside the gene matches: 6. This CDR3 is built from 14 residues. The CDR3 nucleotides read TGTGCCAGCAGTGCCTGGACAGGGGGAAGCGAGCAGTACTTC. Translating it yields CASSAWTGGSEQYF.

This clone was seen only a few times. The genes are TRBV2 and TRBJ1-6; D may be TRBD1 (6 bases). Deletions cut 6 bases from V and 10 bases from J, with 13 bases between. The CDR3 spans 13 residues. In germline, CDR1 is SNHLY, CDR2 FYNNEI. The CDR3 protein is CASRWTEESPLHF. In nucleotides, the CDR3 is TGTGCCAGCAGGTGGACAGAGGAATCACCCCTCCACTTT.

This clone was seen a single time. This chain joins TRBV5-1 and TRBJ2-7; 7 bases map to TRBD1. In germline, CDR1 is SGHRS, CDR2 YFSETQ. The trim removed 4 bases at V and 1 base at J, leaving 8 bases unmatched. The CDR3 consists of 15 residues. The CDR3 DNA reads TGCGCCAGCAGCCGAGGGACAGCGTCGTCCTACGAGCAGTACTTC. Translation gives CASSRGTASSYEQYF.